The rows below give T cell receptor beta chains drawn from one sample of a study of PD-L1 blockade in urothelial cancer. Clones were read by immunoSEQ multiplex PCR, and TCRdb kept only the in-frame ones, dropping some. Of about 52,000 clones listed, approximately 80% were seen once; the top ten hold 5% to 6%. Specimen: PBMCs, collected around atezolizumab (anti-PD-L1) treatment. The source is a man aged 35 to 55 with urothelial cancer. Each CDR3 is given with its conserved first and last residue. The D gene is left open where the match is weak. Clone size is shown for a subset of rows, as once, few, many or a class of expanded clone.

j_call d_call clone_size v_call cdr3_nt cdr3_aa
TRBJ1-2 - - TRBV6-6 TGTGCCAGCAAACAGGCCTATGGCTACACCTTC CASKQAYGYTF
TRBJ1-3 - - TRBV28 TGTGCCAGCAGGTCACAGGGTCCCTCTGGAAACACCATATATTTT CASRSQGPSGNTIYF
TRBJ1-5 TRBD1 - TRBV19 TGTGCCAGTAGTATAGGCGCAGGGGGCCAGCTTTTGGGCAATCAGCCCCAGCATTTT CASSIGAGGQLLGNQPQHF
TRBJ1-5 - - TRBV4-2 TGTGCCAGCAGCCAAGTGGGCCCGGGAAATAGCAATCAGCCCCAGCATTTT CASSQVGPGNSNQPQHF
TRBJ2-5 TRBD1 - TRBV25-1 TGTGCCAGCAGGGACAGGGGAGGGACCCAGTACTTC CASRDRGGTQYF
TRBJ1-2 - - TRBV27 TGTGCCAGCAGGCTGACGGAGCGCTATGGCTACACCTTC CASRLTERYGYTF
TRBJ2-1 TRBD2 - TRBV5-1 TGCGCCAGCAGCTTGGGACTAGCCAATGAGCAGTTCTTC CASSLGLANEQFF
TRBJ2-7 - - TRBV19 TGTGCCAGTAGTACCACCTCGTCCGGGTCCTATGCGAAAGAGCAGTACTTC CASSTTSSGSYAKEQYF
TRBJ1-2 - - TRBV7-8 TGTGCCAGCAGCCCCACGGACAGCCCGAGATTTGGCTACACCTTC CASSPTDSPRFGYTF
TRBJ1-1 TRBD1 - TRBV5-1 TGCGCCAGCAGCTCAAGACCGGGACAGATGAACACTGAAGCTTTCTTT CASSSRPGQMNTEAFF
TRBJ2-7 - - TRBV15 TGTGCCACCAGCAGAGGGACAGAAGGCTACGAGCAGTACTTC CATSRGTEGYEQYF
TRBJ2-1 TRBD2 - TRBV27 TGTGCCAGCAGTTGGGATAGCGGGGGCTACAATGAGCAGTTCTTC CASSWDSGGYNEQFF
TRBJ1-1 TRBD1 - TRBV5-1 TGCGCCAGCAGCTTAACAGGGGTAGGGACTGAAGCTTTCTTT CASSLTGVGTEAFF
TRBJ2-5 - - TRBV18 TGTGCCAGCTCACCTCAGGGAGGAGAAGAGACCCAGTACTTC CASSPQGGEETQYF
TRBJ2-2 TRBD2 - TRBV7-2 TGTGCCAGCAGCTTAGGGAGCGGGACGAACACCGGGGAGCTGTTTTTT CASSLGSGTNTGELFF
TRBJ2-5 TRBD1 - TRBV19 TGTGCCAGTAGTATCTCTGGGACAGCAAAAGAGACCCAGTACTTC CASSISGTAKETQYF
TRBJ2-7 - once TRBV4-3 TGCGCCAGCAGCCAGATCCTCAGCCGGGGGTTCGAGCAGTACTTC CASSQILSRGFEQYF
TRBJ2-2 - - TRBV9 TGTGCCAGCAGCGTAGGGGAGCGGAGGAACACCGGGGAGCTGTTTTTT CASSVGERRNTGELFF
TRBJ2-7 - - TRBV28 TGTGCCAGCAGTTTAGGTCGGGACTACGAGCAGTACTTC CASSLGRDYEQYF
TRBJ1-1 - - TRBV25-1 TGTGCCAGCAGTGGGGCCAAAGCTTTCTTT CASSGAKAFF
TRBJ2-1 TRBD1 - TRBV10-1 TGCGCCAGCATACGCCGGGACAGGGTGTCGTGTGAGCAGTTCTTC CASIRRDRVSCEQFF
TRBJ2-3 TRBD2 - TRBV7-9 TGTGCCAGCAGCCGGAGGTCAGCGGGAGCTACAGATACGCAGTATTTT CASSRRSAGATDTQYF
TRBJ1-2 - once TRBV5-4 TGTGCCAGCAGCTTGGGACCCGGGGACTATGGCTACACCTTC CASSLGPGDYGYTF
TRBJ2-1 TRBD1 once TRBV5-6 TGTGCCAGCAGCTTTGGGGACAGGGGTGCCAATGAGCAGTTCTTC CASSFGDRGANEQFF
TRBJ2-7 - few TRBV18 TGTGCCAGCTCAAGACAGGGCGGGGATCTTAGCTACGAGCAGTACTTC CASSRQGGDLSYEQYF
TRBJ2-7 TRBD1 - TRBV18 TGTGCCAGCTCACCACGACAGGGGAATTTTGAGAACGAGCAGTACTTC CASSPRQGNFENEQYF
TRBJ2-7 - - TRBV14 TGTGCCAGCAGCCAAGCCGGCAGGTCCCCCTACGAGCAGTACTTC CASSQAGRSPYEQYF
TRBJ1-1 - - TRBV5-1 TGCGCCAGCAGCCCCAGGACAGACATTAAGAACACTGAAGCTTTCTTT CASSPRTDIKNTEAFF
TRBJ1-2 TRBD1 - TRBV28 TGTGCCAGCAGATACAGGGGGCAGGGAAAAGGCTACACCTTC CASRYRGQGKGYTF
TRBJ2-7 - - TRBV5-5 TGTGCCAGCAGCTTAGTCGGGAGTCGCAACGAGCAGTACTTC CASSLVGSRNEQYF
TRBJ2-5 TRBD1 - TRBV30 TGTGCCTGGAGAGGGAAAACCGGGACAGGGGGGGCCCAGTACTTC CAWRGKTGTGGAQYF
TRBJ2-7 - - TRBV5-1 TGCGCCAGCAGCCCTATGGGAGGACTTAGCTCCTACGAGCAGTACTTC CASSPMGGLSSYEQYF
TRBJ2-1 TRBD2 - TRBV9 TGTGCCAGCAGCGTGACGACAGCGGGAGGGGGCAATGAGCAGTTCTTC CASSVTTAGGGNEQFF
TRBJ2-1 - once TRBV6-4 TGTGCCAGCAGTCATGAGAGGGGGAATGAGCAGTTCTTC CASSHERGNEQFF
TRBJ1-1 TRBD1 few TRBV10-3 TGTGCCATCAGTGATCCGACAGGGTCCACTGAAGCTTTCTTT CAISDPTGSTEAFF
TRBJ2-1 TRBD2 - TRBV5-4 TGTGCCAGCAGCTCGGAACTAGCGGGAGTTGGTGAGCAGTTCTTC CASSSELAGVGEQFF
TRBJ2-5 TRBD1 - TRBV29-1 TGCAGCGTTGAAGATTCGGCCGGGACAGGACAAGAGACCCAGTACTTC CSVEDSAGTGQETQYF
TRBJ2-7 TRBD1 - TRBV28 TGTGCCAGCAGCCCTCTTAGGGACAGGGGGGACGAGCAGTACTTC CASSPLRDRGDEQYF
TRBJ1-3 TRBD1 - TRBV6-1 TGTGCCAGCAGTGCTTCGAACGACAGGGGTTCAGGAAACACCATATATTTT CASSASNDRGSGNTIYF
TRBJ2-6 - - TRBV27 TGTGCCAGCAGTCGAGAACAGGGAGTTGGGGCCAACGTCCTGACTTTC CASSREQGVGANVLTF
TRBJ2-1 - - TRBV7-8 TGTGCCAGCAGCTTATCTCGGGAGCCTCTCAATGAGCAGTTCTTC CASSLSREPLNEQFF
TRBJ1-5 - - TRBV6-1 TGTGCCAGCAGTGAATGGGGAGGGAATTCCAATCAGCCCCAGCATTTT CASSEWGGNSNQPQHF
TRBJ2-1 - - TRBV30 TGTGCCTGGAGTCTAGGGGGAAGGAACAATGAGCAGTTCTTC CAWSLGGRNNEQFF
TRBJ2-1 TRBD2 - TRBV5-1 TGCGCCAGCATCGGCGGGGTAGCGGGAGGAATTGTTGAGCAGTTCTTC CASIGGVAGGIVEQFF
TRBJ1-1 TRBD1 - TRBV5-1 TGCGCCAGCAGCCCTATGACAGGGGGCTCAAAAGCTTTCTTT CASSPMTGGSKAFF
TRBJ2-3 - - TRBV4-3 TGCGCCAGCAGCCTCCAGGTCGGCGGGAGCACAGATACGCAGTATTTT CASSLQVGGSTDTQYF
TRBJ1-1 TRBD1 once TRBV4-3 TGCGCCAGCAGCCGACAGGGGGCCACTGAAGCTTTCTTT CASSRQGATEAFF